This T cell receptor (beta chain) was sequenced for a study of sequential checkpoint blockade in melanoma. The treatment here: randomized to nivolumab then ipilimumab (arm A) or the reverse (arm B). The assay was immunoSEQ multiplex PCR, and TCRdb's table has in-frame clones only and misses some. This table holds fewer than 35,000 clones, around 88% found once. The V gene end was trimmed by 3 bases and the J gene end by 4 bases; junction bases not matched to a gene: 1. The germline gives CDR1 WSHSY, CDR2 SAAADI. The CDR3 length is 15 residues. The chain couples TRBV10-2 to TRBJ2-2; 11 bases map to TRBD1. Sample: CD8+ T cells sorted from blood (inferred from file names), taken from a patient given nivolumab and ipilimumab in sequence. The TCR comes from a human donor with melanoma. The CDR3 region has the DNA TGCGCCAGCAGTGAAGGGACAGGGGGCACCGGGGAGCTGTTTTTT. Its translation is CASSEGTGGTGELFF.